These 32 T cell receptor beta chains originate from one sample sequenced in a study of blood T cell repertoires in COVID-19. Sequencing was performed with immunoSEQ multiplex PCR; in TCRdb, only in-frame clones are kept and a portion is missing. The sample consists of 200,000 to 250,000 clones, around 82% of them appearing once. Sequences were obtained from peripheral blood. The receptors shown here come from a woman of 80 years or more with acute or convalescent COVID-19.

The chain carries TRBV27 and TRBJ1-6, with 11 bases lining up with TRBD1. The germline CDR1 and CDR2 sequences are MNHEY and SMNVEV (reference sequence). J lost 9 bases, V lost 3 bases, and 7 bases had no gene match. This CDR3 comprises 16 residues. CDR3 in amino acids: CASSFTAGTGGSPLHF. The CDR3 DNA follows: TGTGCCAGCAGTTTTACGGCCGGGACAGGGGGTTCACCCCTCCACTTT.

The rearrangement joins TRBV6-1 to TRBJ1-5; 8 bases align to TRBD1. CDR1 and CDR2 (germline): MNHNS, SASEGT. CDR3 length equals 15 residues. The V gene end was trimmed by 0 bases and the J gene end by 5 bases; junction bases not matched to a gene: 3. CDR3 residues: CASSEAGQDYQPQHF. CDR3 DNA: TGTGCCAGCAGTGAAGCGGGACAGGATTATCAGCCCCAGCATTTT.

The chain joins TRBV19 to TRBJ1-5, with a possible D match to TRBD1 (6 bases). The CDR3 has 16 amino acids. Per germline, CDR1 LNHDA and CDR2 SQIVND (reference sequence). The V and J ends lost 1 base and 3 bases respectively, with 13 bases between them. DNA for the CDR3: TGTGCCAGTAGTATAGGGACAGCGTACCTCAATCAGCCCCAGCATTTT. Protein product: CASSIGTAYLNQPQHF.

The chain recombines TRBV9 with TRBJ2-6, with D perhaps TRBD1 (5 bases). Per the germline V gene, CDR1 is SGDLS and CDR2 is YYNGEE. V was shortened by 4 bases and J by 0 bases, with 11 bases between the two germline ends. The CDR3 is 16 residues long. CDR3 sequence reads: CASSPRQRSGANVLTF. The CDR3 DNA sequence: TGTGCCAGCAGCCCCAGACAGCGCTCTGGGGCCAACGTCCTGACTTTC.

The chain joins TRBV6-5 to TRBJ2-5; 8 bases are shared with TRBD2. The CDR3 is 15 amino acids. Germline lookup yields CDR1 MNHEY and CDR2 SVGAGI. V shed 6 bases and J 2 bases; nucleotides not matched to a gene: 8. CDR3 nucleotide sequence: TGTGCCAGCAGGCTCGCCGCGGGGGGACAAGAGACCCAGTACTTC. This gives the protein CASRLAAGGQETQYF.

The genes are TRBV27 and TRBJ1-2; a possible D gene is TRBD1 (5 bases). This CDR3 has 15 residues. V dropped 0 bases and J dropped 4 bases, with 12 bases sitting between them. Germline CDR1 MNHEY, CDR2 SMNVEV (reference sequence). This CDR3 reads CASSLSPPGIYGYTF. In DNA form, the CDR3 reads TGTGCCAGCAGTTTATCTCCGCCAGGGATCTATGGCTACACCTTC.

This chain joins TRBV28 and TRBJ1-2; D is possibly TRBD1 (5 bases). From germline, CDR1 is MDHEN and CDR2 SYDVKM. Trimming pared 5 bases from V and 10 bases from J, leaving 20 bases between. This CDR3 contains 14 residues. CDR3 amino acids: CASSPHQGGTIYTF. The CDR3 DNA reads as TGTGCCAGCAGTCCCCACCAGGGAGGGACTATCTACACCTTC.

Details on this clone: Other DNA sequences in this specimen translate into the identical CDR3. The chain uses TRBV7-8 and TRBJ1-2; 7 nucleotides line up with TRBD1. CDR1 and CDR2 (germline): SGHVS, FQNEAQ. Trimming at V came to 5 bases and at J to 0 bases, leaving 3 bases not matched to a gene. The CDR3 extends over 14 amino acids. The CDR3 region has the DNA TGTGCCAGCAGCCTCGGGACAGCTAACTATGGCTACACCTTC. Translated: CASSLGTANYGYTF. Based on the CDR3 plus reference TRBV7-8 and TRBJ1-2, the full variable domain is GAGVSQSPRYKVAKRGQDVALRCDPISGHVSLFWYQQALGQGPEFLTYFQNEAQLDKSGLPSDRFFAERPEGSVSTLKIQRTQQEDSAVYLCASSLGTANYGYTFGSGTRLTVV.

Notes on this clone: The sample has other DNA sequences that encode this CDR3 too. The chain links TRBV7-9 to TRBJ2-2; TRBD1 matches 11 bases. This CDR3 has 16 amino acids. The junction had 2 bases not matched to a gene; V was cut back by 0 bases and J by 5 bases. Germline values: CDR1 SEHNR, CDR2 FQNEAQ (reference sequence). The CDR3 here is CASSLADRGPTGELFF. The CDR3 nucleotides read TGTGCCAGCAGCTTAGCGGACAGGGGGCCTACCGGGGAGCTGTTTTTT.

The chain is built from TRBV6-6 and TRBJ2-7, with TRBD2 matching 8 bases. J was trimmed by 4 bases and V by 0 bases; bases with no gene match: 8. The CDR3 runs 16 residues. CDR1 is MNHNY and CDR2 is SVGAGI in the germline V gene (reference sequence). In nucleotides, the CDR3 is TGTGCCAGCAGTTACTCGGGCGGGGGGTTCGCGTACGAGCAGTACTTC. Translated, it gives CASSYSGGGFAYEQYF.

The V gene is TRBV7-9, the J gene TRBJ1-2; weak D call: TRBD1 (6 bases). The length of the CDR3 is 16 residues. Germline loops: CDR1 SEHNR, CDR2 FQNEAQ (reference sequence). Between the trimmed V and J ends, which lost 5 bases and 4 bases, there was a span of 20 bases. CDR3 nucleotides: TGTGCCAGCAGCGCAGACGGGGGGCTTGAGGTCTATGGCTACACCTTC. Translating gives CASSADGGLEVYGYTF.

The chain employs TRBV23-1 and TRBJ1-2; D possibly corresponds to TRBD1 (5 bases). TRBV23-1 is an open reading frame whose function is uncertain. The CDR3 has 11 residues. V was trimmed by 4 bases and J by 8 bases, leaving 8 bases between them. The DNA of the CDR3 is TGCGCCAGCAGTCCCGACAGCGGCTACACCTTC. Its protein product is CASSPDSGYTF.

V gene TRBV19 combines with J gene TRBJ1-4, with D possibly being TRBD1 (5 bases). V shed 3 bases and J shed 7 bases, with 12 bases lying between them. The germline CDR1 and CDR2 sequences are LNHDA and SQIVND (reference sequence). CDR3 length: 14 amino acids. The CDR3 DNA follows: TGTGCCAGTAGTATGGGGGGGAGTCGTGAAAAACTGTTTTTT. Its translation: CASSMGGSREKLFF.

The chain combines TRBV4-3 with TRBJ1-1, with 8 positions matching TRBD1. This CDR3 comprises 16 residues. Germline CDR1 is LGHNA and CDR2 is YSLEER. Unmatched junction bases numbered 10, after V lost 1 base and J lost 6 bases. The DNA of the CDR3 is TGCGCCAGCAGCCAAGGGCAGGGGGCGTTTACGGCTGAAGCTTTCTTT. This gives the protein CASSQGQGAFTAEAFF.

This sequence joins TRBV7-9 and TRBJ2-1; 9 bases match TRBD1. CDR3 length equals 15 residues. The germline V gene has CDR1 SEHNR and CDR2 FQNEAQ (reference sequence). V shed 5 bases and J 6 bases; nucleotides not matched to a gene: 8. CDR3 residues: CASSPPGQGLNEQFF. The CDR3 DNA reads TGTGCCAGCAGCCCTCCGGGACAGGGACTCAATGAGCAGTTCTTC.

The V and J genes are TRBV19 and TRBJ1-2, with TRBD1 matching 7 bases. The CDR3 has 15 amino acids. Per germline, CDR1 LNHDA and CDR2 SQIVND (reference sequence). The J segment lost 0 bases and the V segment lost 5 bases, leaving 6 bases of the junction unmatched. The CDR3: CASSPRDSANYGYTF. The CDR3 DNA reads TGTGCCAGTAGTCCCCGGGACAGCGCTAACTATGGCTACACCTTC.

The CDR3 DNA reads as TGTGCCAGCAGTAGCGGGGGGGCCTTCTACGAGCAGTACTTC. Protein: CASSSGGAFYEQYF. This chain uses TRBV6-5 with TRBJ2-7; TRBD2 matches at 10 bases. The CDR3 consists of 14 residues. Germline V gives CDR1 MNHEY, CDR2 SVGAGI. Trimming removed 5 bases from V and 3 bases from J; junction bases left unmatched: 4.

The gene calls are TRBV7-9 and TRBJ2-1; 8 bases align to TRBD1. The CDR3 contains 13 residues. J was trimmed by 9 bases and V by 5 bases; bases with no gene match: 6. Germline V lookup: CDR1 SEHNR, CDR2 FQNEAQ (reference sequence). CDR3 residues: CASSRTGSGEQFF. The CDR3 DNA follows: TGTGCCAGCAGCCGGACAGGGAGTGGTGAGCAGTTCTTC.

This rearrangement joins TRBV11-2 to TRBJ1-1, with unresolved D. The CDR3 loop spans 13 amino acids. Germline-derived CDR1 and CDR2 are SGHAT and FQNNGV. Trimming cost V 3 bases and J 1 base, with 6 bases left between them. CDR3 residues: CASSFRRNTEAFF. The CDR3 bases are TGTGCCAGCAGCTTTCGGAGGAACACTGAAGCTTTCTTT. Filled out from reference TRBV11-2 and TRBJ1-1, the complete variable domain reads EAGVAQSPRYKIIEKRQSVAFWCNPISGHATLYWYQQILGQGPKLLIQFQNNGVVDDSQLPKDRFSAERLKGVDSTLKIQPAKLEDSAVYLCASSFRRNTEAFFGQGTRLTVV.

This clone has a single count. The V call is TRBV11-2, the J call TRBJ1-2; a weak D match, TRBD1 (5 bases). The CDR3 totals 17 residues. The V gene lost 5 bases and the J gene lost 3 bases, with 22 bases spanning the gap. CDR1 is SGHAT, CDR2 FQNNGV, per germline. CDR3 in amino acids: CASSPLVGRWGDYGYTF. In DNA form, the CDR3 reads TGTGCCAGCAGCCCCTTGGTGGGTCGTTGGGGGGACTATGGCTACACCTTC.

The rearrangement links TRBV4-1 to TRBJ2-7, with TRBD1 matching over 9 bases. The CDR3 runs to 16 residues. The germline V gene encodes CDR1 MGHRA and CDR2 YSYEKL. J lost 4 bases, V lost 0 bases, and 7 bases had no gene match. The CDR3 spells CASSQDTGGIVYEQYF. DNA for the CDR3: TGCGCCAGCAGCCAAGACACAGGGGGCATCGTTTACGAGCAGTACTTC.

This chain joins TRBV6-6 and TRBJ1-2; D uncertain. The germline V and J ends were trimmed by 2 bases and 0 bases, with 4 bases remaining between them. Germline lookup yields CDR1 MNHNY and CDR2 SVGAGI (reference sequence). The CDR3 totals 13 residues. CDR3 amino acids: CASSYEANYGYTF. The CDR3 DNA sequence: TGTGCCAGCAGTTACGAGGCTAACTATGGCTACACCTTC.

The chain combines TRBV20-1 with TRBJ2-3; 7 positions match TRBD2. The CDR3 is 14 residues long. Germline values: CDR1 DFQATT, CDR2 SNEGSKA (reference sequence). Unmatched junction bases numbered 5, after V lost 3 bases and J lost 2 bases. The CDR3 DNA reads as TGCAGTGCTAGTGATAGCGGGTCCACAGATACGCAGTATTTT. This codes for CSASDSGSTDTQYF.

The chain is built from TRBV7-7 and TRBJ2-3, with 10 bases lining up with TRBD1. Germline lookup yields CDR1 SSHAT and CDR2 FNYEAQ (reference sequence). Trimming removed 5 bases from V and 3 bases from J; junction bases left unmatched: 5. The CDR3 has 15 residues. DNA of the CDR3: TGTGCCAGCAGCCCCGGGACAGGGGAGACAGATACGCAGTATTTT. Encoded protein: CASSPGTGETDTQYF.

CDR3 nucleotides: TGTGCCAGCAGTGAAATTGTTACAGGGGGTCAGCCCCAGCATTTT. This translates into CASSEIVTGGQPQHF. The chain recombines TRBV6-1 with TRBJ1-5, with 8 bases lining up with TRBD1. Germline CDR1 MNHNS, CDR2 SASEGT. V shed 2 bases and J 6 bases; nucleotides not matched to a gene: 6. The CDR3 totals 15 residues.

The rearrangement uses TRBV12-5 and TRBJ2-7; 9 bases map to TRBD1. The V and J ends lost 5 bases and 6 bases, in that order; junction bases with no gene match: 5. Germline values: CDR1 LGHNT, CDR2 FRNRAP. The CDR3 loop spans 13 amino acids. CDR3 protein: CASGLGQGSEQYF. CDR3 nucleotide sequence: TGTGCTAGTGGTCTCGGACAGGGGTCCGAGCAGTACTTC.

This clone was observed a handful of times. The chain carries TRBV29-1 and TRBJ2-3; the match to TRBD2 covers 8 bases. The junction had 13 bases not matched to a gene; V was cut back by 4 bases and J by 4 bases. The germline V gene encodes CDR1 SQVTM and CDR2 ANQGSEA. This CDR3 spans 16 amino acids. Written as DNA, the CDR3 is TGCAGCGTTGGCCTTTCAGCGAGCGGGGGTTCAGATACGCAGTATTTT. It is translated as CSVGLSASGGSDTQYF.

V and J are TRBV7-2 and TRBJ1-1; the D is unclear. The CDR3 length is 14 residues. With 5 bases removed from V and 4 bases from J, the gap between germline ends came to 14 bases. The germline V gene has CDR1 SGHTA and CDR2 FQGNSA. CDR3 loop: CASSLTVAGTEAFF. The CDR3 region has the DNA TGTGCCAGCAGCCTGACGGTCGCGGGCACTGAAGCTTTCTTT.

There are a few counts of this clone. The chain carries TRBV7-2 and TRBJ1-2; 8 nucleotides line up with TRBD1. CDR1 is SGHTA, CDR2 FQGNSA, per germline. The V and J ends lost 5 bases and 2 bases, in that order; junction bases with no gene match: 10. The CDR3 consists of 16 residues. CDR3 region: CASSVPRGLGNYGYTF. The CDR3 DNA reads TGTGCCAGCAGCGTGCCCAGGGGGCTCGGAAACTATGGCTACACCTTC.

The chain recombines TRBV6-2 or TRBV6-3 with TRBJ1-1, with 10 positions matching TRBD1. CDR1 and CDR2 from the germline V gene are MNHEY and SVGEGT. The CDR3 has 16 residues. V lost 5 bases to trimming and J lost 4 bases; unmatched junction nucleotides: 10. DNA of the CDR3: TGTGCCAGCAGTAAAACGACAGGGGGCGGCGGCACTGAAGCTTTCTTT. Protein: CASSKTTGGGGTEAFF.

The chain uses TRBV7-2 and TRBJ2-1, with 7 bases matching TRBD2. J was trimmed by 4 bases and V by 0 bases; bases with no gene match: 9. The CDR3 sequence is 17 residues long. Germline CDR1 is SGHTA and CDR2 is FQGNSA. The CDR3 region is CASSLALSGVRYNEQFF. Here the CDR3 DNA reads TGTGCCAGCAGCTTAGCATTAAGCGGGGTCAGGTACAATGAGCAGTTCTTC.

The chain is built from TRBV19 and TRBJ2-5; D remains unclear. Trimming shortened V by 5 bases and J by 5 bases, and 18 bases separated the two germline ends. CDR1 LNHDA and CDR2 SQIVND come from the germline V gene (reference sequence). CDR3 length: 15 amino acids. The CDR3 DNA follows: TGTGCCAGTAGTGCGAATCCGAGAGTTTGGGAGACCCAGTACTTC. The encoded protein is CASSANPRVWETQYF.